This T cell receptor beta chain was sequenced during a study of immune heterogeneity within non-small cell lung tumors. This clonotype is medium-sized within its sample. The CDR3 runs to 13 residues. Per the germline V gene, CDR1 is DFQATT and CDR2 is SNEGSKA (reference sequence). Trimming removed 3 bases at V and 1 base at J, with 9 bases between. Multiplex PCR amplified the TCR beta CDR3 region. Its first round ran for 10 cycles with 32 V and 13 J primers. In TCRdb, the multiplex PCR reads were re-called with MiXCR into one record per CDR3 protein. The sample shows approximately 4,300 distinct CDR3 sequences, under 30% of them seen only once. Template input was genomic DNA from bulk tumor (600 ng per sample). Far-apart biopsies, several per primary tumor, were taken during surgery. Curative operations were performed on patients who had untreated, newly diagnosed non-small cell lung cancer.

The TCR comes from a man aged 50-59 years with non-small cell lung cancer. The rearrangement joins TRBV20-1 to TRBJ1-1, with unresolved D. Sequencing input: lung tumor tissue. CDR3 in DNA: TGCAGTGCTAGGACCGAGAAGAACACTGAAGCTTTCTTT. This translates into CSARTEKNTEAFF.